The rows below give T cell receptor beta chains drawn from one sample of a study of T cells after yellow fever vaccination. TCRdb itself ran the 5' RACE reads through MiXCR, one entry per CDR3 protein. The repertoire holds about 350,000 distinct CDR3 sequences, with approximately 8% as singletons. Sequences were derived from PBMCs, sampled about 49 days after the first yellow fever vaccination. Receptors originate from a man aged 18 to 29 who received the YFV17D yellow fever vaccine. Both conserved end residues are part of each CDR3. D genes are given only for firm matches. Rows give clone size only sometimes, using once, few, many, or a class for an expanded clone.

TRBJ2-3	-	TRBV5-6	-	TGTGCCAGCAGCTTCGCCAGGCACACAGATACGCAGTATTTT	CASSFARHTDTQYF
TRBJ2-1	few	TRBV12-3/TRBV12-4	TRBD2	TGTGCCAGCAGATCTCGGGTAGCGGGGTACAATGAGCAGTTCTTC	CASRSRVAGYNEQFF
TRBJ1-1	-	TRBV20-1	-	TGCAGTAATACGCGAGACATGAACACTGAAGCTTTCTTT	CSNTRDMNTEAFF
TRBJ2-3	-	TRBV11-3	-	TGTGCCAGCAGCTTAGCTAGCTTCGCTACGCAGTATTTT	CASSLASFATQYF
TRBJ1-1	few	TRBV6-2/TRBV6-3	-	TGTGCCAGTAAAAGGGACGGCCCGGGGACTGAAGCTTTCTTT	CASKRDGPGTEAFF
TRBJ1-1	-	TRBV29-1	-	TGCAGCGTTGAAGATCCGCCGGAAAGCAACACTGAAGCTTTCTTT	CSVEDPPESNTEAFF
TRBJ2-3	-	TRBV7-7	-	TGTGCTAGCAGCCCGGAGGGGCTATTCACAGATACGCAGTATTTT	CASSPEGLFTDTQYF
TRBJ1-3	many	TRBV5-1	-	TGCGCCAGCAGCACCTACACAGGGTCTGGAAACACCATATATTTT	CASSTYTGSGNTIYF
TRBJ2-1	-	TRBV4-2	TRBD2	TGTGCCAGCAGCCAAGATCTAGCGGGGGGGCGGGGTGAGCAGTTCTTC	CASSQDLAGGRGEQFF
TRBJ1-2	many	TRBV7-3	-	TGTGCCAGCAGCTTAACGGGGCCAGGGGAAGGCTACACCTTC	CASSLTGPGEGYTF
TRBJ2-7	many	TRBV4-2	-	TGTGCCAGCAGCCGCCTGGACAGCCCTAGCTCCTACGAGCAGTACTTC	CASSRLDSPSSYEQYF
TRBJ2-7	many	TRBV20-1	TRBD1	TGCAGTGCTAGAGATCCGGGGACAGAAAAATACGAGCAGTACTTC	CSARDPGTEKYEQYF
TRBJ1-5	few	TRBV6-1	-	TGTGCCAGCAGCGGATGGGCAGGCAGCAATCAGCCCCAGCATTTT	CASSGWAGSNQPQHF
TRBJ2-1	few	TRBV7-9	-	TGTGCCAGCAGCGCAAGGTGGGGGAACAATGAGCAGTTCTTC	CASSARWGNNEQFF
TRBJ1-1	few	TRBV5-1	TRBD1	TGCGCCAGCAGACCCGAGGGTTACAGGGGGTCGAGGACTGAAGCTTTCTTT	CASRPEGYRGSRTEAFF
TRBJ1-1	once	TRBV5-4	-	TGTGCCAGCAGCGAGGGGGGATTCAGCTTGAACACTGAAGCTTTCTTT	CASSEGGFSLNTEAFF
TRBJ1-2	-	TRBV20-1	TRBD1	TGCAGTGCTCCCCCCAGACAGGGGGCGTCCGGCTACACCTTC	CSAPPRQGASGYTF
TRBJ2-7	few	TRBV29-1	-	TGCAGCGTTGAAGGCGGGGTCCCCTACGAGCAGTACTTC	CSVEGGVPYEQYF
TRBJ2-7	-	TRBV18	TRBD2	TGTGCCAGCTCACCCCCGGGGGGGGTTTACGAGCAGTACTTC	CASSPPGGVYEQYF
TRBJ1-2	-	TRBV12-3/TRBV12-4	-	TGTGCCAGCAGTTTAGCCCTTGACGGGGGTGGCTACACCTTC	CASSLALDGGGYTF
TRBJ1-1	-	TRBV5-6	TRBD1	TGTGCCAGCAGCGCAGGGGGGCTCGAAGCTTTCTTT	CASSAGGLEAFF
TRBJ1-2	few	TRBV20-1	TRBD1	TGCAGTGCTAGGGGTCCGTTGGACAGGAGTAACTATGGCTACACCTTC	CSARGPLDRSNYGYTF
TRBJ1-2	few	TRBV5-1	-	TGCGCCAGCGCCCCCGGGGGCCCCGGTCCCCGCAACTATGGCTACACCTTC	CASAPGGPGPRNYGYTF
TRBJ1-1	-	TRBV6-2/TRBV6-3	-	TGTGCCAGCAGTTACGCCAGGGGAGGGTTGAACACTGAAGCTTTCTTT	CASSYARGGLNTEAFF
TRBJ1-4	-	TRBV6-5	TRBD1	TGTGCCAGCAGTTACCTAGGACAGGGGGTTGAAAAACTGTTTTTT	CASSYLGQGVEKLFF
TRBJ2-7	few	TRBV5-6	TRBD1	TGTGCCAGTACGAGAGGGACAGGGTCCTTGTCCTACGAGCAGTACTTC	CASTRGTGSLSYEQYF
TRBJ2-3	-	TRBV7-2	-	TGTGCCAGCAGCTCGGACTTCTACACAGATACGCAGTATTTT	CASSSDFYTDTQYF
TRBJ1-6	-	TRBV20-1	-	TGCAGTGCTAGAGATTCCGGGGAGTCACCCCTCCACTTT	CSARDSGESPLHF
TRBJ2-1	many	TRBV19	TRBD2	TGTGCCAGTAGTCCCGAACCCCTAGCGGGGGGCATCAATGAGCAGTTCTTC	CASSPEPLAGGINEQFF
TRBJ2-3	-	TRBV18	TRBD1	TGTGCCAGCTCACTAGGGACAGGGGACACAGATACGCAGTATTTT	CASSLGTGDTDTQYF
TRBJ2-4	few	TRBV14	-	TGTGCCAGCAGCCAAACGGACATTCAGTACTTC	CASSQTDIQYF
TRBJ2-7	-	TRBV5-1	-	TGCGCCAGCAGCTTGGAACAGTTCTACGAGCAGTACTTC	CASSLEQFYEQYF
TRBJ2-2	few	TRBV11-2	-	TGTGCCAGCAGCTTGGCGGACACAGTCACCGGGGAGCTGTTTTTT	CASSLADTVTGELFF
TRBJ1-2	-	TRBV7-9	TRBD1	TGTGCCAGCAGCTTGTGGAACAGGGGTGACTATGGCTACACCTTC	CASSLWNRGDYGYTF
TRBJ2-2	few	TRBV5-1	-	TGCGCCAGCAGCTTGGATATCGGCGGGTACGGCGGGGAGCTGTTTTTT	CASSLDIGGYGGELFF
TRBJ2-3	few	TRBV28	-	TGTGCCAGCAGAAGGACAGACACAGATACGCAGTATTTT	CASRRTDTDTQYF